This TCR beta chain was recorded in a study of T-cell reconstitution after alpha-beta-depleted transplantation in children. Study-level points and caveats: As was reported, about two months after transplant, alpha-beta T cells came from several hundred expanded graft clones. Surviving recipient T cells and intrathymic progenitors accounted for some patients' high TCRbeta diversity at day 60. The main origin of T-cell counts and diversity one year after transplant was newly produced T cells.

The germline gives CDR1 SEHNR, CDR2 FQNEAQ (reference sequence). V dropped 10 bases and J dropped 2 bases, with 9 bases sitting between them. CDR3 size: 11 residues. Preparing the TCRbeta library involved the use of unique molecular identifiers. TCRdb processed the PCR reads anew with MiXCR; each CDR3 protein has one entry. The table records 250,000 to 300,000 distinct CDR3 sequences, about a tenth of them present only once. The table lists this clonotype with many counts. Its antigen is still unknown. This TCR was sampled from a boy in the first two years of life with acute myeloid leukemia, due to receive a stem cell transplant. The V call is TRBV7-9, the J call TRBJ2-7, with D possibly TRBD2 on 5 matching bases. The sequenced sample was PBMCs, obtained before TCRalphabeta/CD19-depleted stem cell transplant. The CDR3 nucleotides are TGTGCCATCGACGGGGCCTACGAGCAGTACTTC. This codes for CAIDGAYEQYF. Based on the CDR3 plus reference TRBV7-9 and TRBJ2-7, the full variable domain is DTGVSQNPRHKITKRGQNVTFRCDPISEHNRLYWYRQTLGQGPEFLTYFQNEAQLEKSRLLSDRFSAERPKGSFSTLEIQRTEQGDSAMYLCAIDGAYEQYFGPGTRLTVT.